The T cell receptor beta chain described here comes from a study of T-cell memory formation after mild COVID-19. TCRdb reanalysed the 5' RACE reads using MiXCR and keeps one entry per CDR3 protein. The data show roughly 450,000 distinct CDR3 sequences, roughly 18% seen once. The CDR3 has 13 amino acids. CDR1 ENHRY and CDR2 SYGVKD come from the germline V gene. Trimming took 4 bases from V and 3 from J, leaving 10 bases between them. The sequence came from an adult woman who had mild COVID-19 (a few samples of this study predate the infection). Cell type and time point are not known. Sequencing was carried out using PBMCs or a T cell subset sorted from them (not recorded which). This chain connects TRBV10-3 to TRBJ2-7; unclear D gene. CDR3 residues: CAISVGRFYEQYF. The CDR3 bases are TGTGCCATCAGTGTCGGTAGGTTCTACGAGCAGTACTTC.